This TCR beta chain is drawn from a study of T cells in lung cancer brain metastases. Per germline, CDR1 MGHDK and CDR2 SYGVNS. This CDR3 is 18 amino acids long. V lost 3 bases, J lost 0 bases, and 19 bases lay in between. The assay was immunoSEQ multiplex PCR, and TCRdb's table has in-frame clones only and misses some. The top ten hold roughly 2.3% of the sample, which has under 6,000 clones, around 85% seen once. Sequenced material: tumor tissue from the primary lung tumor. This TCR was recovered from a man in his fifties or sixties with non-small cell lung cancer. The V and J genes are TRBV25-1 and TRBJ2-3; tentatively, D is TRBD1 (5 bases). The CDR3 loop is CASSDPSMQTASTDTQYF. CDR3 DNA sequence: TGTGCCAGCAGTGATCCCTCCATGCAGACAGCTAGCACAGATACGCAGTATTTT.